The subject of this entry is one T cell receptor beta chain. The sample contains more than one DNA sequence encoding this CDR3. Clones were read by immunoSEQ multiplex PCR, and TCRdb kept only the in-frame ones, dropping some. The sample has about 330,000 clones, 70% to 90% seen once; the top ten hold 3.5% to 4.5%. CDR1 is SGHDN and CDR2 is FVKESK in the germline V gene. The J segment lost 6 bases and the V segment lost 4 bases, leaving 3 bases of the junction unmatched. The CDR3 has 13 amino acids. The sample originates from a study of blood T cell repertoires in COVID-19. The sequenced material came from peripheral blood. This chain uses TRBV14 with TRBJ1-2, with TRBD1 matching 9 bases. The sequence came from a woman aged 45-65 years with active or convalescent COVID-19. CDR3 DNA sequence: TGTGCCAGCAGCCCTAGGACAGGGGATGGCTACACCTTC. Amino acid sequence: CASSPRTGDGYTF.